Presented here are 8 T cell receptor beta chains from one specimen sequenced in a study of cytomegalovirus exposure and HLA in healthy donors. The PCR employed 60 Vbeta primers together with 13 Jbeta primers. Clones were read by immunoSEQ multiplex PCR, and TCRdb kept only the in-frame ones, dropping some. Here the sample spans 150,000 to 200,000 clones, roughly 78% being singletons. Sequenced: PBMCs. The receptor source for this set is a middle-aged woman in good health and CMV-seronegative.

The V and J genes are TRBV5-1 and TRBJ2-2; TRBD1 agrees at 8 bases. Germline V CDR1 and CDR2: SGHRS, YFSETQ. V lost 2 bases and J lost 0; bases outside the gene matches: 3. This CDR3 has 16 amino acids. The CDR3: CASSFGRGPNTGELFF. The CDR3 DNA reads TGCGCCAGCAGCTTCGGCAGGGGGCCGAACACCGGGGAGCTGTTTTTT.

The CDR3 sequence is CASSVGIGQGGEQFF. The CDR3, as DNA: TGTGCCAGCAGCGTAGGAATCGGGCAGGGCGGAGAGCAGTTCTTC. The V gene is TRBV9, the J gene TRBJ2-1; perhaps TRBD1 as D (5 bases). CDR1 and CDR2 (germline): SGDLS, YYNGEE. The CDR3 sequence is 15 residues long. With 0 bases removed from V and 10 bases from J, the gap between germline ends came to 17 bases.

The J gene is TRBJ1-1, the V gene TRBV9; D is ambiguous. Trimming cost V 0 bases and J 3 bases, with 12 bases left between them. This CDR3 is built from 15 residues. Germline V gives CDR1 SGDLS, CDR2 YYNGEE. Here the CDR3 DNA reads TGTGCCAGCAGCGTAGAGGGAGGAGGAGACACTGAAGCTTTCTTT. As protein: CASSVEGGGDTEAFF.

The gene calls are TRBV5-1 and TRBJ2-7, with D perhaps matching TRBD1 (6 bases). This CDR3 is built from 14 residues. V was cut by 4 bases and J by 7 bases, with 18 bases left in between. Looked up from germline, CDR1 is SGHRS and CDR2 is YFSETQ. This CDR3 reads CASSVDSRPWEQYF. The CDR3 DNA sequence: TGCGCCAGCAGCGTGGACAGCCGGCCCTGGGAGCAGTACTTC. Full variable domain (rest looked up from reference TRBV5-1 and TRBJ2-7): KAGVTQTPRYLIKTRGQQVTLSCSPISGHRSVSWYQQTPGQGLQFLFEYFSETQRNKGNFPGRFSGRQFSNSRSEMNVSTLELGDSALYLCASSVDSRPWEQYFGPGTRLTVT.

The rearrangement links TRBV9 to TRBJ1-1, with unresolved D. From germline, CDR1 is SGDLS and CDR2 YYNGEE. V lost 4 bases to trimming and J lost 0 bases, with 7 bases between them. The CDR3 sequence is 13 residues long. The CDR3 DNA follows: TGTGCCAGCAGCCCCGGGTTGAACACTGAAGCTTTCTTT. It specifies CASSPGLNTEAFF.

The chain uses TRBV2 and TRBJ2-7; TRBD2 agrees at 9 bases. CDR1 is SNHLY and CDR2 is FYNNEI in the germline V gene. The CDR3 is 15 residues long. V was clipped by 2 bases and J by 2 bases; unmatched bases: 4. The CDR3 DNA is TGTGCCAGCAGTGAACGGATAGCGGGGGCCTACGAGCAGTACTTC. Residues: CASSERIAGAYEQYF.

As DNA, the CDR3 is TGCGCCAGCAGCTTGGGCGACAGGATGGATTCACCCCTCCACTTT. Its translation is CASSLGDRMDSPLHF. The chain is built from TRBV5-1 and TRBJ1-6, with a weak D call TRBD1 (6 bases). CDR3 length equals 15 residues. From germline, CDR1 is SGHRS and CDR2 YFSETQ. V was shortened by 0 bases and J by 8 bases, with 12 bases between the two germline ends.

To note about this clone: The junction and the germline gene differ at one end; a read error may be behind it. DNA for the CDR3: TGTTCCAGCACCGAGTCGGACAGGGGGTCCGGCTACACCTTC. As protein: CSSTESDRGSGYTF. V and J are TRBV7-9 and TRBJ1-2, with TRBD1 matching over 10 bases. Germline lookup yields CDR1 SEHNR and CDR2 FQNEAQ (reference sequence). The CDR3 runs 14 residues.